This T cell receptor (beta chain) was identified during a study of monozygotic twins with inflammatory bowel disease. The study's findings and limits: TCRbeta inverse Simpson diversity was decreased in IBD patients versus healthy co-twins.

CDR3 length: 14 residues. CDR1 is SQVTM, CDR2 ANQGSEA, per germline. A word on this clonotype: Its target is not known.

TCRdb re-called the 5' RACE reads; one entry per CDR3 protein, DNA not given. The table for this sample gives approximately 210,000 distinct CDR3 sequences. Unfractionated whole blood yielded total RNA, and T cells were not sorted. This rearrangement joins TRBV29-1 to TRBJ2-1; TCRdb gives TRBD1 as the D gene, but with no DNA this cannot be confirmed. The material sequenced was blood. The clonotype originates from a human donor with ulcerative colitis or Crohn's disease, or a healthy co-twin of an affected twin (not recorded which). The CDR3: CSFSTGYSYNEQFF.